This TCR beta chain is drawn from a study of T cell clonality in common variable immunodeficiency. CDR3 size: 13 residues. CDR1 is DFQATT, CDR2 SNEGSKA, per germline (reference sequence). Trimming removed 6 bases from V and 3 bases from J; junction bases left unmatched: 8. Equal genomic DNA amounts from CVID and control samples were sequenced. Sequenced by immunoSEQ multiplex PCR; TCRdb stores in-frame clones only, minus some. The repertoire consists of approximately 50,000 clones, none detected only once. Many counts were recorded for this clone. The sequence runs out 3 residues before the end of the CDR3; the remainder is reconstructed from the germline J gene.

The chain joins TRBV20-1 to TRBJ2-7; 7 bases agree with TRBD2. The TCR originated in a person aged 18-70 years in good health. Sequencing was done on a sample of peripheral blood mononuclear cells. Partial CDR3 DNA: TGCAGTGCCGAACTAGCGACGGGCTACGAG. The encoded protein is CSAELATGYE. The whole CDR3 protein reads CSAELATGYEQYF.